This T cell receptor beta chain was obtained from a study of shared clonotypes between healthy human individuals. This CDR3 region has 14 residues. Germline CDR1 reads MNHEY; CDR2 reads SMNVEV (reference sequence). The V gene lost 6 bases and the J gene lost 6 bases, with 14 bases spanning the gap. The protocol was immunoSEQ multiplex PCR, while the TCRdb copy is restricted to in-frame clones and leaves out a portion. Counted here are some 2.1 million clones, roughly 94% occurring once; the ten biggest clones make up about 1.1%. CD45RO-negative CD8 cells positively selected for CCR7 made up the naive population, which excluded terminally differentiated effector memory CD45RA+ cells.

This TCR came from a man between 18 and 35 years old in good health. The specimen sequenced was naive CD8+ T cells sorted from blood. The chain employs TRBV27 and TRBJ1-4; D might be TRBD1 (6 bases). CDR3 sequence reads: CASRPQGSDEKLFF. The CDR3 DNA sequence: TGTGCCAGCAGGCCACAGGGTTCGGATGAAAAACTGTTTTTT.